This T cell receptor (beta chain) was profiled in a study of blood T cell repertoires in COVID-19. Whole-study context: COVID-19 samples, acute and convalescent, were from the United States, Italy and Spain.

Original analysis: Reference gene primers were amplified, and this amplification served to estimate nucleated cell counts. The assay was immunoSEQ multiplex PCR, and TCRdb's table has in-frame clones only and misses some. V, J and clone size reflect that table, while D and trimming were determined from the DNA. The repertoire holds 39,000 or so clones, with around 80% as singletons. This clone turned up a few times. Trimming removed 1 base from V and 9 bases from J, with 22 bases in between. Germline loops: CDR1 LGHDT, CDR2 YNNKEL (reference sequence). This CDR3 region has 17 residues. Sequencing was performed on peripheral blood. The receptor's source is a woman aged 80 or over with active or convalescent COVID-19. The chain links TRBV3-1 (or the pseudogene TRBV3-2) to TRBJ2-1; D is possibly TRBD1 (5 bases). CDR3 region: CASSQVVWGRANLEQFF. DNA of the CDR3: TGTGCCAGCAGCCAAGTGGTTTGGGGCAGGGCTAACCTTGAGCAGTTCTTC.